One sample yielded the 29 T cell receptor beta chains listed below, sequenced in a study of blood T cell repertoires in COVID-19. This table comes from immunoSEQ multiplex PCR, and its TCRdb copy is limited to in-frame clones, with some not included. The data hold about 94,000 clones, with about 80% observed a single time. The specimen sequenced was peripheral blood. The origin of the receptors is a human donor in a cohort sampled during active COVID-19.

This chain links TRBV11-3 with TRBJ2-1; 10 bases align to TRBD2. Trimming took 6 bases from V and 3 from J; bases not matched to a gene: 5. Germline V gives CDR1 SGHNT, CDR2 YENEEA. CDR3 length: 15 amino acids. CDR3 protein: CASSPSGGSYNEQFF. CDR3 DNA sequence: TGTGCCAGCAGTCCTAGCGGGGGAAGCTACAATGAGCAGTTCTTC. The full variable domain, in which reference TRBV11-3 and TRBJ2-1 provide the parts outside the CDR3, is EAGVVQSPRYKIIEKKQPVAFWCNPISGHNTLYWYLQNLGQGPELLIRYENEEAVDDSQLPKDRFSAERLKGVDSTLKIQPAELGDSAVYLCASSPSGGSYNEQFFGPGTRLTVL.

This sequence joins TRBV2 and TRBJ2-5, with a possible D match to TRBD2 (5 bases). V lost 5 bases and J lost 2, with 15 bases in between. Germline values: CDR1 SNHLY, CDR2 FYNNEI. The CDR3 contains 15 residues. The CDR3 nucleotides read TGTGCCAGCAGTTATCGAGGGAGCGGTCAAGAGACCCAGTACTTC. It yields the protein CASSYRGSGQETQYF.

This clone has just a few counts. This CDR3 is CASSRDWPYEQYF. CDR3 DNA sequence: TGCGCCAGCAGCCGGGACTGGCCCTACGAGCAGTACTTC. The chain employs TRBV4-1 and TRBJ2-7; D is perhaps TRBD2 (6 bases). Per germline, CDR1 MGHRA and CDR2 YSYEKL. The CDR3 runs 13 residues. V was pared by 4 bases and J by 2 bases, with 9 bases between.

J is TRBJ2-3 and V is TRBV11-3, with TRBD2 matching 8 bases. The CDR3 is made up of 15 amino acids. The J segment lost 4 bases and the V segment lost 1 base, leaving 4 bases of the junction unmatched. Germline CDR1 SGHNT, CDR2 YENEEA. CDR3 nucleotides: TGTGCCAGCAGCTTAGCGGGAGGGCCCGCAGATACGCAGTATTTT. The encoded protein is CASSLAGGPADTQYF.

This chain links TRBV4-1 with TRBJ1-4; 9 nucleotides match TRBD1. In germline, CDR1 is MGHRA, CDR2 YSYEKL. The CDR3 extends over 17 amino acids. The J segment lost 8 bases and the V segment lost 2 bases, leaving 12 bases of the junction unmatched. CDR3 nucleotide sequence: TGCGCCAGCAGCCAAAGAAGGGAAGGGACAGGGTTCGAAAAACTGTTTTTT. It encodes CASSQRREGTGFEKLFF.

J is TRBJ2-1 and V is TRBV5-1; 7 positions agree with TRBD2. CDR3 length equals 15 residues. The V segment lost 4 bases and the J segment 2 bases; nucleotides outside the gene matches: 6. Germline assignment: CDR1 SGHRS and CDR2 YFSETQ. CDR3 residues: CASSPRGVAYNEQFF. CDR3 nucleotides: TGCGCCAGCAGCCCCCGGGGGGTAGCCTACAATGAGCAGTTCTTC.

J is TRBJ2-7 and V is TRBV27, with D tentatively TRBD2 (5 bases). CDR1 MNHEY and CDR2 SMNVEV come from the germline V gene (reference sequence). Trimming removed 5 bases from V and 3 bases from J, with 11 bases in between. The CDR3 totals 13 residues. In DNA form, the CDR3 reads TGTGCCAGCAGTGACGGGAATTTCTACGAGCAGTACTTC. Amino acids: CASSDGNFYEQYF.

This clone was seen ten or more times. This chain connects TRBV14 to TRBJ2-5; tentative D call: TRBD2 (6 bases). Trimming took 0 bases from V and 11 from J, leaving 13 bases between them. The CDR3 consists of 13 residues. Germline V gene lookup returns CDR1 SGHDN and CDR2 FVKESK. The CDR3 nucleotides read TGTGCCAGCAGCCAAGATCCCAGGAGGGGACAGTACTTC. This codes for CASSQDPRRGQYF. Drawing the rest from reference TRBV14 and TRBJ2-5, the complete variable domain is EAGVTQFPSHSVIEKGQTVTLRCDPISGHDNLYWYRRVMGKEIKFLLHFVKESKQDESGMPNNRFLAERTGGTYSTLKVQPAELEDSGVYFCASSQDPRRGQYFGPGTRLLVL.

About this clone itself: Germline and junction disagree at one end, which may indicate a read error. This chain joins TRBV7-7 and TRBJ2-2; 11 bases map to TRBD2. The V gene's germline CDR1 is SSHAT and CDR2 FNYEAQ (reference sequence). CDR3 size: 15 residues. CDR3 sequence (DNA): TGTGCTAGCAGCTTAGCGGGAGGGCCCACCGGGGAGCTGTTTTTT. This translates into CASSLAGGPTGELFF.

This chain links TRBV6-6 with TRBJ2-1; 8 nucleotides agree with TRBD2. The V segment lost 5 bases and the J segment 4 bases; nucleotides outside the gene matches: 7. From germline, CDR1 is MNHNY and CDR2 SVGAGI (reference sequence). This CDR3 region has 15 residues. Here the CDR3 reads CASSQLLAEYNEQFF. The CDR3 DNA reads as TGTGCCAGCAGTCAATTACTAGCGGAGTACAATGAGCAGTTCTTC.

CDR3 sequence reads: CASSGAGVETDTQYF. The CDR3 DNA is TGTGCCAGCAGTGGAGCGGGAGTGGAAACAGATACGCAGTATTTT. This chain connects TRBV27 to TRBJ2-3; 8 positions match TRBD2. The length of the CDR3 is 15 residues. Trimming removed 5 bases from V and 3 bases from J; junction bases left unmatched: 7. Germline V gene sequence: CDR1 MNHEY, CDR2 SMNVEV (reference sequence).

This chain links TRBV28 with TRBJ1-2; tentative D call: TRBD1 (5 bases). The CDR3 contains 13 residues. The germline gives CDR1 MDHEN, CDR2 SYDVKM. Trimming took off 7 bases at V and 8 bases at J, with 17 bases between the two ends. Here the CDR3 DNA reads TGTGCCAGCACCGAACCAGGGAAAGGAGGCTACACCTTC. This codes for CASTEPGKGGYTF.

The chain uses TRBV7-2 and TRBJ1-2; D may be TRBD1 (6 bases). Trimming removed 1 base at V and 6 bases at J, with 9 bases between. Germline CDR1 SGHTA, CDR2 FQGNSA. CDR3 length: 13 amino acids. This CDR3 reads CASSLVRGHGYTF. The DNA of the CDR3 is TGTGCCAGCAGCTTAGTCAGGGGACATGGCTACACCTTC.

This clone was counted a single time. This rearrangement joins TRBV5-1 to TRBJ2-7; a possible D gene is TRBD2 (6 bases). This CDR3 is 14 amino acids long. CDR1 and CDR2 from the germline V gene are SGHRS and YFSETQ. V was cut by 4 bases and J by 2 bases, with 13 bases left in between. This CDR3 reads CASSRGTSTYEQYF. The CDR3 DNA follows: TGCGCCAGCAGCCGGGGGACGTCTACCTACGAGCAGTACTTC.

The rearrangement links TRBV2 to TRBJ1-5; TRBD1 might be the D (5 bases). Per germline, CDR1 SNHLY and CDR2 FYNNEI. V lost 3 bases and J lost 0, with 6 bases in between. CDR3 length: 14 amino acids. The CDR3 sequence is CASSEDTSNQPQHF. In DNA, the CDR3 is TGTGCCAGCAGTGAGGACACTAGCAATCAGCCCCAGCATTTT.

The chain carries TRBV28 and TRBJ2-7; 7 nucleotides agree with TRBD1. Germline values: CDR1 MDHEN, CDR2 SYDVKM. The CDR3 is made up of 14 amino acids. The V and J ends lost 7 bases and 0 bases, in that order; junction bases with no gene match: 6. The CDR3 spells CASTATGSSYEQYF. Written as DNA, the CDR3 is TGTGCCAGCACCGCGACAGGGAGCTCCTACGAGCAGTACTTC. The full variable domain, with the rest looked up from reference TRBV28 and TRBJ2-7, is DVKVTQSSRYLVKRTGEKVFLECVQDMDHENMFWYRQDPGLGLRLIYFSYDVKMKEKGDIPEGYSVSREKKERFSLILESASTNQTSMYLCASTATGSSYEQYFGPGTRLTVT.

This rearrangement joins TRBV5-6 to TRBJ2-2; D might be TRBD2 (6 bases). Germline assignment: CDR1 SGHDT and CDR2 YYEEEE. CDR3 length: 13 residues. Trimming pared 2 bases from V and 5 bases from J, leaving 7 bases between. CDR3 nucleotides: TGTGCCAGCAGCTTTAGCGGAACCGGGGAGCTGTTTTTT. Its translation: CASSFSGTGELFF.

This chain uses TRBV5-6 with TRBJ2-7; weak D call: TRBD1 (6 bases). The ends were cut back, 2 bases at V and 3 bases at J, with 12 bases in the middle. CDR3 length equals 14 residues. Looked up from germline, CDR1 is SGHDT and CDR2 is YYEEEE. CDR3 loop: CASSFYREFYEQYF. The CDR3 coding sequence is TGTGCCAGCAGCTTCTACAGGGAATTCTACGAGCAGTACTTC.

The gene calls are TRBV10-3 and TRBJ2-4; TRBD1 is a possible D gene (6 bases). The length of the CDR3 is 17 residues. V lost 3 bases and J lost 1, with 16 bases in between. Germline-derived CDR1 and CDR2 are ENHRY and SYGVKD. The CDR3 sequence is CAISDIPGVGAKNIQYF. The CDR3 bases are TGTGCCATCAGTGATATACCAGGGGTGGGGGCCAAAAACATTCAGTACTTC.

V gene TRBV7-9 combines with J gene TRBJ2-3; TRBD2 agrees at 10 bases. Trimming cost V 5 bases and J 1 base; bases outside gene matches: 6. CDR1 is SEHNR, CDR2 FQNEAQ, per germline (reference sequence). The CDR3 is 16 residues long. The CDR3 DNA reads TGTGCCAGCAGCCCCCTAGCGGGAGTGGGCACAGATACGCAGTATTTT. It codes for CASSPLAGVGTDTQYF.

This chain connects TRBV7-2 to TRBJ2-3, with 7 positions matching TRBD1. The CDR3 has 16 amino acids. The V gene end was trimmed by 6 bases and the J gene end by 0 bases; junction bases not matched to a gene: 9. The germline CDR1 and CDR2 sequences are SGHTA and FQGNSA. In DNA form, the CDR3 reads TGTGCCAGCAGTTTAATGACAGGGCTGAGCACAGATACGCAGTATTTT. Amino acid sequence: CASSLMTGLSTDTQYF.

The chain employs TRBV5-1 and TRBJ2-5; tentatively, D is TRBD2 (5 bases). The V end lost 2 bases, the J end lost 0 bases, and 8 bases lay between the germline ends. There are 14 residues in the CDR3. Germline values: CDR1 SGHRS, CDR2 YFSETQ. In DNA, the CDR3 is TGCGCCAGCAGCTTTTACGGGGACCAAGAGACCCAGTACTTC. This sequence encodes CASSFYGDQETQYF.

The chain is built from TRBV6-5 and TRBJ1-4; 8 bases align to TRBD1. After removal of 1 base from V and 5 bases from J, the junction contained 0 bases not matched to a gene. This CDR3 spans 14 amino acids. Germline assignment: CDR1 MNHEY and CDR2 SVGAGI. The CDR3 here is CASSYYRGNEKLFF. DNA for the CDR3: TGTGCCAGCAGTTACTACAGGGGGAATGAAAAACTGTTTTTT.

The chain has TRBV7-2 and TRBJ2-5; a weak D match, TRBD2 (6 bases). The CDR3 loop spans 14 amino acids. Germline CDR1 is SGHTA and CDR2 is FQGNSA. Trimming removed 1 base at V and 5 bases at J, with 11 bases between. This chain's CDR3 is CASSLDLATETQYF. The DNA of the CDR3 is TGTGCCAGCAGCTTAGACCTAGCGACCGAGACCCAGTACTTC.

With respect to this clone: The junction differs from germline at one of its ends, possibly a read error. The chain has TRBV2 and TRBJ1-5; D is perhaps TRBD1 (6 bases). Per the germline V gene, CDR1 is SNHLY and CDR2 is FYNNEI. This CDR3 is 14 amino acids long. The CDR3 here is CARSAGGGGQPQHF. The CDR3 DNA is TGTGCCCGCAGCGCGGGGGGGGGCGGGCAGCCCCAGCATTTT.

The chain joins TRBV5-1 to TRBJ2-3; 16 bases are a match to TRBD2. The germline V gene encodes CDR1 SGHRS and CDR2 YFSETQ. After removal of 4 bases from V and 2 bases from J, the junction contained 13 bases not matched to a gene. This CDR3 is 20 amino acids long. The CDR3 here is CASSAELPGLAGGVTDTQYF. In nucleotides, the CDR3 is TGCGCCAGCAGCGCTGAACTCCCGGGACTAGCGGGAGGGGTCACAGATACGCAGTATTTT.

This chain links TRBV29-1 with TRBJ2-4, with TRBD1 matching over 10 bases. V trimming: 7 bases; J trimming: 6 bases; junction bases outside the gene matches: 6. CDR3 length: 13 residues. Germline CDR1 and CDR2: SQVTM and ANQGSEA. The CDR3 region is CSATTGGTNIQYF. The CDR3 DNA sequence: TGCAGCGCTACGACAGGGGGCACAAACATTCAGTACTTC.

V gene TRBV29-1 combines with J gene TRBJ2-1; D is perhaps TRBD2 (5 bases). Per the germline V gene, CDR1 is SQVTM and CDR2 is ANQGSEA. V lost 6 bases, J lost 0 bases, and 12 bases lay in between. There are 14 residues in the CDR3. CDR3 sequence: CSVVQRSSYNEQFF. CDR3 in DNA: TGCAGCGTAGTGCAGCGGAGCTCCTACAATGAGCAGTTCTTC.

CDR3 in amino acids: CATNDKSSYNEQFF. CDR3 bases: TGTGCCACCAACGACAAAAGCTCCTACAATGAGCAGTTCTTC. This chain connects TRBV24-1 to TRBJ2-1; D ambiguous. V dropped 8 bases and J dropped 0 bases, with 10 bases sitting between them. Germline V CDR1 and CDR2: KGHDR, SFDVKD. The CDR3 runs to 14 residues.